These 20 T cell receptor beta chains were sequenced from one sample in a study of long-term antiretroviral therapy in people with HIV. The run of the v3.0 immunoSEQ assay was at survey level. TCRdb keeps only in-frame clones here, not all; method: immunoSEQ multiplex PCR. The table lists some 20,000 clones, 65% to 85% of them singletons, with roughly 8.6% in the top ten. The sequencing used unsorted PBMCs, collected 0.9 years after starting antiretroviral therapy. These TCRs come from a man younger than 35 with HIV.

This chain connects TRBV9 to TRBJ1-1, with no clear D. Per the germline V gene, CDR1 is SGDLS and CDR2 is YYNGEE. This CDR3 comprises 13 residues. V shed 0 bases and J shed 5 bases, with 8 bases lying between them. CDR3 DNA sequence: TGTGCCAGCAGCGTAGTAATGGGAACTGAAGCTTTCTTT. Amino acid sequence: CASSVVMGTEAFF.

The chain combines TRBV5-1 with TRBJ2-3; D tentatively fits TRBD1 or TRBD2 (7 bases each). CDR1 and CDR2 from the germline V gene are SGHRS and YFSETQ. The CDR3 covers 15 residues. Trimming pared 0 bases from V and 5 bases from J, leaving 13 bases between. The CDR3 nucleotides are TGCGCCAGCAGCTTGGAAGACAGGGAGGGAGATACGCAGTATTTT. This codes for CASSLEDREGDTQYF.

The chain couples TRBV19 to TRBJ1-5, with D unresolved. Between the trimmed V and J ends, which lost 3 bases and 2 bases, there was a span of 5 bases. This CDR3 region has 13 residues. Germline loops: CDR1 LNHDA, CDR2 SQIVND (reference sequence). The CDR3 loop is CASSMRRNQPQHF. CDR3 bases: TGTGCCAGTAGTATGCGTCGCAATCAGCCCCAGCATTTT.

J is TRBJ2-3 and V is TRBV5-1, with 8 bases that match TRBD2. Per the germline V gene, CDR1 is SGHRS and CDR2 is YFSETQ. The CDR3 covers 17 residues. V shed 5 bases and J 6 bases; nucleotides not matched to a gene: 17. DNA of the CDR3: TGCGCCAGCAGGGGATCGGGAGGGAGTCGATTCGTGGATACGCAGTATTTT. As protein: CASRGSGGSRFVDTQYF.

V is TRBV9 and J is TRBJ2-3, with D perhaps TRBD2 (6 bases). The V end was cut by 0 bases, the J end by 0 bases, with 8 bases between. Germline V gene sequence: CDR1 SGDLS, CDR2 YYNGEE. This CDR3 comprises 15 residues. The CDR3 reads CASSVALASTDTQYF. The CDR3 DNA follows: TGTGCCAGCAGCGTAGCACTAGCCAGCACAGATACGCAGTATTTT. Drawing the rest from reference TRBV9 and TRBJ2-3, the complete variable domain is DSGVTQTPKHLITATGQRVTLRCSPRSGDLSVYWYQQSLDQGLQFLIQYYNGEERAKGNILERFSAQQFPDLHSELNLSSLELGDSALYFCASSVALASTDTQYFGPGTRLTVL.

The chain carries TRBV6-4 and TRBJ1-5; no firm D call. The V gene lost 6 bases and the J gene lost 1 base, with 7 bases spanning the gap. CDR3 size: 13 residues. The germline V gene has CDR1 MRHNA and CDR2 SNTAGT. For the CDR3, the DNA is TGTGCCAGCAGCCAGGACAGCAATCAGCCCCAGCATTTT. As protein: CASSQDSNQPQHF.

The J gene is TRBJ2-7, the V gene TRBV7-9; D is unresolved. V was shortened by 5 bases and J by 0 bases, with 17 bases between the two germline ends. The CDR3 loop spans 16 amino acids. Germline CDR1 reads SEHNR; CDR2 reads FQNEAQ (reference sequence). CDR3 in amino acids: CASSAKTEVSSYEQYF. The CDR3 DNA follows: TGTGCCAGCAGCGCAAAAACAGAGGTGAGCTCCTACGAGCAGTACTTC. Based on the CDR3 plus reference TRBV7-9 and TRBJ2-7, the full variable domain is DTGVSQNPRHKITKRGQNVTFRCDPISEHNRLYWYRQTLGQGPEFLTYFQNEAQLEKSRLLSDRFSAERPKGSFSTLEIQRTEQGDSAMYLCASSAKTEVSSYEQYFGPGTRLTVT.

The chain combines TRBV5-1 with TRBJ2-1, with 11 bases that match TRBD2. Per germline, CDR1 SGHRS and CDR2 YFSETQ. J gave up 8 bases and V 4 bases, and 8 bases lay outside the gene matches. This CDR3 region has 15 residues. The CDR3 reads CASSLAGGISHEQFF. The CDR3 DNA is TGCGCCAGCAGCCTAGCGGGGGGAATATCCCATGAGCAGTTCTTC.

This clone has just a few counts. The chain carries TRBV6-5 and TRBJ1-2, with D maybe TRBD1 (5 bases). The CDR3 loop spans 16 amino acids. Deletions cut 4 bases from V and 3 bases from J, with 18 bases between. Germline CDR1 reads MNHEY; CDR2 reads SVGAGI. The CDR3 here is CASSSRAFGGDYGYTF. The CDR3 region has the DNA TGTGCCAGCAGTTCACGGGCTTTTGGGGGGGACTATGGCTACACCTTC.

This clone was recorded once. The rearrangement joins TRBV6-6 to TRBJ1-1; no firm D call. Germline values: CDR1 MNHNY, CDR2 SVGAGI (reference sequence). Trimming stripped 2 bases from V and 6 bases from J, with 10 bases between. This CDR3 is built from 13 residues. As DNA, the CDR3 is TGTGCCAGCAGTTACGACCGGTTGTCTGAAGCTTTCTTT. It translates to CASSYDRLSEAFF.

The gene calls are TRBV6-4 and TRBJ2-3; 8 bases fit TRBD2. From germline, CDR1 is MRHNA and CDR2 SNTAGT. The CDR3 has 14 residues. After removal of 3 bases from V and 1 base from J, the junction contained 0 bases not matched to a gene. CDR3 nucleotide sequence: TGTGCCAGCAGTGAGCGGGGGGGCACAGATACGCAGTATTTT. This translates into CASSERGGTDTQYF.

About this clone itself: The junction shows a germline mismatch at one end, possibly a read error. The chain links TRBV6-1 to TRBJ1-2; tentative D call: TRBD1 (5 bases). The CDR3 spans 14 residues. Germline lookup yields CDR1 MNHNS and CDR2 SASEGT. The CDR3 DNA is TGTGCCAGCACTGAAACAGGAGATCCCTATGGCTACACCTTC. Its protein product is CASTETGDPYGYTF.

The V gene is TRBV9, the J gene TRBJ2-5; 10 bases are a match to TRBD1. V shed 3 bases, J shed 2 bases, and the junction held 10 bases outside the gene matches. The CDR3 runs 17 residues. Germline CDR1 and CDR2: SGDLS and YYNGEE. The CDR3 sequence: CASSDGSGTGAQETQYF. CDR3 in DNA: TGTGCCAGCAGCGATGGATCCGGGACAGGGGCACAAGAGACCCAGTACTTC.

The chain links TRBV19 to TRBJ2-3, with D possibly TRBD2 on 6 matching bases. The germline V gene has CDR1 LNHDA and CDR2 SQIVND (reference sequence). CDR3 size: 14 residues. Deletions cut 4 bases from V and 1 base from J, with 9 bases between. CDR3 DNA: TGTGCCAGTAGTAGCGGGGCTGGCACAGATACGCAGTATTTT. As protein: CASSSGAGTDTQYF.

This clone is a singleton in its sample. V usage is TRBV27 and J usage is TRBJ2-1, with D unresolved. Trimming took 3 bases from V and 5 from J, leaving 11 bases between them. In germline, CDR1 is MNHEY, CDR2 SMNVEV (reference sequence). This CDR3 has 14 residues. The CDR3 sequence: CASSFFNADNEQFF. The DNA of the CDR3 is TGTGCCAGCAGTTTCTTTAACGCTGACAATGAGCAGTTCTTC.

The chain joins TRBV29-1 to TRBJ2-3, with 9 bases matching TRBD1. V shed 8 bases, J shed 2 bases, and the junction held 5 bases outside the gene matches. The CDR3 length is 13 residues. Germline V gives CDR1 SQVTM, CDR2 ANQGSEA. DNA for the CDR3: TGCAGCTCGACAGGGGGGGACACAGATACGCAGTATTTT. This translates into CSSTGGDTDTQYF.

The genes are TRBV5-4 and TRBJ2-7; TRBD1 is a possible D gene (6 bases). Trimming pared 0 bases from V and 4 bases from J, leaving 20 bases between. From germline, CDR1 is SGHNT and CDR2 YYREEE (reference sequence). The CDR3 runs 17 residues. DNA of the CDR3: TGTGCCAGCAGCTTGGTAGGGGGACCCAACTACAAATACGAGCAGTACGTC. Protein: CASSLVGGPNYKYEQYV.

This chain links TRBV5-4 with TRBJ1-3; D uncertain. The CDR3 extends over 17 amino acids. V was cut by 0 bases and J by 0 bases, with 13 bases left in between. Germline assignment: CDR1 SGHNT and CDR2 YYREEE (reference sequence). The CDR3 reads CASSLGSIQSSGNTIYF. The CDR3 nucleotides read TGTGCCAGCAGCTTGGGGAGTATTCAAAGCTCTGGAAACACCATATATTTT.

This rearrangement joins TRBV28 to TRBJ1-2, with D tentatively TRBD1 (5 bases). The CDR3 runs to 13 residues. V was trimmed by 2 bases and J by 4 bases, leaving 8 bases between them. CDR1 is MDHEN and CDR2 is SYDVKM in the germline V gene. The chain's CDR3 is CASSLQGPYGYTF. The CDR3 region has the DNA TGTGCCAGCAGTTTACAGGGACCCTATGGCTACACCTTC.

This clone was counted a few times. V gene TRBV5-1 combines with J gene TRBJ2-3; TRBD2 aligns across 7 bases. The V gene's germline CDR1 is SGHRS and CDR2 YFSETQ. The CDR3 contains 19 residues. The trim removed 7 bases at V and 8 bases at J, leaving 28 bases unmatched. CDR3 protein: CASRGTARSIGLEKGTQYF. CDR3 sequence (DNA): TGCGCCAGCCGGGGAACAGCGCGATCCATAGGACTAGAAAAGGGTACGCAGTATTTT.